This T cell receptor (beta chain) comes out of a study of T-cell memory formation after mild COVID-19. Overall study results and limits: In second-wave clones peaking day 37, SARS-CoV-2 specificity remained unconfirmed. Among clones contracting day 15 to 85, CD4/CD8 was balanced, whereas later expanders leaned CD4+. A subset of responding clones appeared in pre-infection memory, suggesting cross-reactive memory joined.

5'RACE with constant-segment primers yielded barcoded, UMI-tagged TCR alpha and TCR beta cDNA libraries. MiXCR, run by TCRdb on the 5' RACE reads, gives a single entry per CDR3 protein. The data show 250,000 to 400,000 distinct CDR3 sequences, over 11% seen once. For this clonotype: Its specificity is unknown.

The receptor was derived from a man aged 18 to 30 who had mild COVID-19 (a few samples of this study predate the infection). Cell type and time point are not known. The sample consisted of PBMCs or a T cell subset sorted from them (not recorded which).

The CDR3 region has the DNA TGTGCCAGCAGCCCACAGGGGTCGAACACCGGGGAGCTGTTTTTT. This sequence encodes CASSPQGSNTGELFF. The rearrangement uses TRBV4-2 and TRBJ2-2, with 7 bases aligning to TRBD1. Germline V gives CDR1 LGHNA, CDR2 YNFKEQ. V trimming: 4 bases; J trimming: 0 bases; junction bases outside the gene matches: 2. The CDR3 length is 15 residues.